This TCR beta chain was found in a study of T cell changes during pregnancy in multiple sclerosis. Trimming stripped 0 bases from V and 4 bases from J, with 9 bases between. The CDR3 runs 14 residues. Germline V gene sequence: CDR1 LNHNV, CDR2 YYDKDF (reference sequence). Some clones are missing from TCRdb's copy, which holds only in-frame ones; the method was immunoSEQ multiplex PCR. This sample has about 44,000 clones; 92% occur once, and the top ten carry 0.67%. The sequence derives from a female donor with multiple sclerosis, enrolled in a pregnancy study. V gene TRBV15 combines with J gene TRBJ1-2; TRBD1 might be the D (6 bases). The sequencing here drew on CD4+ T cells from peripheral blood mononuclear cells, taken in the first trimester of pregnancy. This chain's CDR3 is CATSRDRGTYGYTF. DNA for the CDR3: TGTGCCACCAGCAGAGATAGGGGGACCTATGGCTACACCTTC.